The T cell receptor (beta chain) described here comes from a study of T cells after yellow fever vaccination. For TCR, cDNA came from 5'RACE template switching, which added a universal primer site and UMIs. TCRdb recomputed calls from the 5' RACE reads with MiXCR, one row per CDR3 protein. The sample records 350,000 to 450,000 distinct CDR3 sequences, under 20% being singletons. The CDR3 contains 15 residues. CDR1 and CDR2 (germline): SGHRS, YFSETQ. The V end was cut by 0 bases, the J end by 2 bases, with 12 bases between. Study-wide results and caveats: Most clones from primary vaccination resurfaced after the booster (about 96% CD4, around 90% CD8).

This clonotype was counted many times. The antigen remains unidentified. This receptor was taken from a man in his late teens or twenties who received the YFV17D yellow fever vaccine. The chain joins TRBV5-1 to TRBJ2-7; D call uncertain. Source: PBMCs, taken before the yellow fever booster vaccination. In nucleotides, the CDR3 is TGCGCCAGCAGCTTGGCCGCGACGAATGCCTACGAGCAGTACTTC. It codes for CASSLAATNAYEQYF. The full variable domain, in which reference TRBV5-1 and TRBJ2-7 provide the parts outside the CDR3, is KAGVTQTPRYLIKTRGQQVTLSCSPISGHRSVSWYQQTPGQGLQFLFEYFSETQRNKGNFPGRFSGRQFSNSRSEMNVSTLELGDSALYLCASSLAATNAYEQYFGPGTRLTVT.